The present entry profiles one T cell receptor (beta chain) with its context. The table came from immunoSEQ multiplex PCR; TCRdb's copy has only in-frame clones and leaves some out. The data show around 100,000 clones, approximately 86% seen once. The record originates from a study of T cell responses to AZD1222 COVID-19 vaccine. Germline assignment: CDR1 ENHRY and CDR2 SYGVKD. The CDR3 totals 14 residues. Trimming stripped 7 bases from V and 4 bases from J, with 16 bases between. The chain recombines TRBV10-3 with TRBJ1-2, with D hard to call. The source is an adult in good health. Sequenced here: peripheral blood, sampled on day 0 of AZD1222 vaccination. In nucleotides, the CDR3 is TGTGCCATCACCAAGCTGGTGGGTGGCTATGGCTACACCTTC. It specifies CAITKLVGGYGYTF.